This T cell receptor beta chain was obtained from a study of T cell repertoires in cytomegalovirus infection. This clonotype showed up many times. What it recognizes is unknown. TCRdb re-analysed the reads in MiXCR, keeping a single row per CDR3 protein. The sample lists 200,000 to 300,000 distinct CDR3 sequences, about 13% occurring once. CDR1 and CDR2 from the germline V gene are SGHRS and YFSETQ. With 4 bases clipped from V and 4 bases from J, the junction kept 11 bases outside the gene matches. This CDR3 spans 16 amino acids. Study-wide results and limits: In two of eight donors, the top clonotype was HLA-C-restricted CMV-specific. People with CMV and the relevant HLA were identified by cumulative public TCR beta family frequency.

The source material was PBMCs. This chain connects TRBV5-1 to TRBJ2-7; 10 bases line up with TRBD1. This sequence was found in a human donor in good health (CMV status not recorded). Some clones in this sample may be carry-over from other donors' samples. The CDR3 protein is CASSPLGQGGIYEQYF. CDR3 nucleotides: TGCGCCAGCAGCCCACTCGGACAGGGGGGAATATACGAGCAGTACTTC.